The 32 T cell receptor beta chains listed next were all sequenced from one sample in a study of identical twins (TCRdb year 2016). The library relied on 5' RACE. TCRdb lists the instrument as Illumina HiSeq 2000. The raw public data were reprocessed by TCRdb itself: fastp quality trimming at Q25, MiXCR clonotype calling, in-frame beta chains only. Every entry covers one CDR3 protein and lists the most common genes and DNA from its rows. This sample is represented by 1.5 million to 2 million distinct CDR3 sequences; around a third of them were singletons. Jointly, the top ten make up over 0.25% of the sample. The sample taken for sequencing was cord blood. The receptors originated from a newborn girl in good health.

This clonotype was counted a few times. DNA of the CDR3: TGTGCCAGCAGCCTAATTACAGGGGGCCCTAACTATGGCTACACCTTC. Translated: CASSLITGGPNYGYTF. The chain joins TRBV4-2 to TRBJ1-2; 9 nucleotides agree with TRBD1. CDR1 is LGHNA and CDR2 is YNFKEQ in the germline V gene. V gave up 4 bases and J gave up 0 bases; unmatched junction bases: 6. The CDR3 runs to 16 residues.

This clonotype occurred a few times. The chain carries TRBV24-1 and TRBJ2-3; 8 positions match TRBD2. V was pared by 5 bases and J by 4 bases, with 10 bases of the junction left unmatched. CDR1 is KGHDR and CDR2 is SFDVKD in the germline V gene. This CDR3 is built from 16 residues. CDR3 protein: CATSVGGAGVSDTQYF. In nucleotides, the CDR3 is TGTGCCACCAGTGTAGGTGGAGCGGGAGTCTCAGATACGCAGTATTTT.

This clonotype came up a few times. V gene TRBV6-5 combines with J gene TRBJ2-1, with 7 nucleotides matching TRBD2. The V gene end was trimmed by 6 bases and the J gene end by 3 bases; junction bases not matched to a gene: 11. The CDR3 covers 16 residues. Per the germline V gene, CDR1 is MNHEY and CDR2 is SVGAGI. CDR3 sequence (DNA): TGTGCCAGCAGAGCCACTAGCGCCACAATCTACAATGAGCAGTTCTTC. It translates to CASRATSATIYNEQFF.

There are a few counts of this clonotype. V gene TRBV10-3 combines with J gene TRBJ2-1; 9 bases line up with TRBD2. V shed 3 bases and J 6 bases; nucleotides not matched to a gene: 6. The CDR3 sequence is 15 residues long. Germline V gene data show CDR1 as ENHRY and CDR2 as SYGVKD. The CDR3 bases are TGTGCCATCAGTGACCCTAGCGGGGACTCCAATGAGCAGTTCTTC. Its protein product is CAISDPSGDSNEQFF.

The chain carries TRBV18 and TRBJ2-1; perhaps TRBD2 as D (5 bases). The V gene lost 0 bases and the J gene lost 5 bases, with 14 bases spanning the gap. The length of the CDR3 is 16 residues. From germline, CDR1 is KGHSH and CDR2 LQKENI. The CDR3 is CASSPPRADPNNEQFF. CDR3 DNA sequence: TGTGCCAGCTCACCACCTAGAGCGGACCCGAACAATGAGCAGTTCTTC. The entire variable domain, with the rest obtained from reference TRBV18 and TRBJ2-1, is as follows: NAGVMQNPRHLVRRRGQEARLRCSPMKGHSHVYWYRQLPEEGLKFMVYLQKENIIDESGMPKERFSAEFPKEGPSILRIQQVVRGDSAAYFCASSPPRADPNNEQFFGPGTRLTVL.

This sequence joins TRBV14 and TRBJ2-5, with TRBD1 matching over 8 bases. The J call is doubtful: the DNA matches TRBJ2-7 better. Germline loops: CDR1 SGHDN, CDR2 FVKESK. The CDR3 is 17 residues long. The CDR3 is CASSPNPDRDGSYEQYF. The CDR3 DNA sequence: TGTGCCAGCAGCCCAAACCCGGACAGGGACGGGTCCTACGAGCAGTACTTC.

CDR3 DNA sequence: TGTGCCAGCGTGGAGGAGCGGGTGCGCTACGAGCAGTACTTC. It is translated as CASVEERVRYEQYF. The V call is TRBV2, the J call TRBJ2-7; tentatively, D is TRBD2 (6 bases). CDR1 SNHLY and CDR2 FYNNEI come from the germline V gene. Trimming took 8 bases from V and 3 from J, leaving 17 bases between them. The CDR3 is 14 amino acids. The full variable domain, with the rest looked up from reference TRBV2 and TRBJ2-7, is EPEVTQTPSHQVTQMGQEVILRCVPISNHLYFYWYRQILGQKVEFLVSFYNNEISEKSEIFDDQFSVERPDGSNFTLKIRSTKLEDSAMYFCASVEERVRYEQYFGPGTRLTVT.

The chain joins TRBV30 to TRBJ2-5; D gene unclear. The J call could be wrong; TRBJ2-7 is a better fit for the DNA end. The CDR3 is 13 amino acids. Germline loops: CDR1 GTSNPN, CDR2 SVGIG (reference sequence). CDR3 amino acids: CACTDPLLYEQYF. CDR3 in DNA: TGTGCCTGCACCGACCCGCTCCTCTACGAGCAGTACTTC.

This rearrangement joins TRBV5-5 to TRBJ1-2; TRBD1 is a possible D gene (5 bases). This CDR3 contains 13 residues. Trimming cost V 2 bases and J 7 bases, with 12 bases left between them. The germline V gene has CDR1 SGHKS and CDR2 YYEKEE (reference sequence). The chain's CDR3 is CASSFAGRAGYTF. CDR3 nucleotide sequence: TGTGCCAGCAGCTTCGCAGGGCGGGCTGGCTACACCTTC. The entire variable domain, with the rest obtained from reference TRBV5-5 and TRBJ1-2, is as follows: DAGVTQSPTHLIKTRGQQVTLRCSPISGHKSVSWYQQVLGQGPQFIFQYYEKEERGRGNFPDRFSARQFPNYSSELNVNALLLGDSALYLCASSFAGRAGYTFGSGTRLTVV.

The J gene is TRBJ2-1, the V gene TRBV5-1; 7 bases match TRBD2. V lost 3 bases, J lost 6 bases, and 9 bases stayed unmatched. The CDR3 has 15 residues. Germline CDR1 reads SGHRS; CDR2 reads YFSETQ. CDR3 sequence: CASSSGLVFPNEQFF. The CDR3 nucleotides are TGCGCCAGCAGCTCAGGACTAGTATTCCCCAATGAGCAGTTCTTC.

The chain couples TRBV6-6 to TRBJ1-5; a weak D match, TRBD1 (5 bases). The germline CDR1 and CDR2 sequences are MNHNY and SVGAGI (reference sequence). Trimming left V 2 bases short and J 7 bases short, with 9 bases between. This CDR3 contains 13 residues. DNA of the CDR3: TGTGCCAGCAGTTACCCCAGGGAACAGCCCCAGCATTTT. As protein: CASSYPREQPQHF.

A few counts support this clonotype. The V call is TRBV20-1, the J call TRBJ2-7, with 9 bases aligning to TRBD1. The germline gives CDR1 DFQATT, CDR2 SNEGSKA (reference sequence). This CDR3 is built from 14 residues. The junction had 3 bases not matched to a gene; V was cut back by 0 bases and J by 3 bases. The CDR3 reads CSARDLDRGYEQYF. The CDR3 DNA sequence: TGCAGTGCTAGAGATCTGGACAGGGGCTACGAGCAGTACTTC.

This clonotype has a handful of counts. This chain links TRBV6-4 with TRBJ1-5; 7 nucleotides align to TRBD1. Germline V gene data show CDR1 as MRHNA and CDR2 as SNTAGT. This CDR3 contains 14 residues. Trimming cost V 0 bases and J 6 bases; bases outside gene matches: 2. The CDR3 DNA reads as TGTGCCAGCAGTGACTCAGGGGGCGTTCAGCCCCAGCATTTT. This codes for CASSDSGGVQPQHF.

This chain joins TRBV6-1 and TRBJ2-5, with 7 bases aligning to TRBD1. The CDR3 is 15 residues long. The germline V gene has CDR1 MNHNS and CDR2 SASEGT. V shed 4 bases and J 4 bases; nucleotides not matched to a gene: 9. CDR3 protein: CASSASIGGRETQYF. The CDR3 coding sequence is TGTGCCAGCAGTGCCTCTATAGGGGGCCGAGAGACCCAGTACTTC.

This sequence joins TRBV7-2 and TRBJ2-3; 14 bases agree with TRBD2. Trimming at V came to 2 bases and at J to 4 bases, leaving 5 bases not matched to a gene. The CDR3 loop spans 17 amino acids. Per the germline V gene, CDR1 is SGHTA and CDR2 is FQGNSA. CDR3: CASSLRLAGGVPDTQYF. Written as DNA, the CDR3 is TGTGCCAGCAGCTTAAGACTAGCGGGAGGGGTTCCAGATACGCAGTATTTT.

The rearrangement joins TRBV20-1 to TRBJ2-3; D is unresolved. V shed 1 base and J shed 6 bases, with 17 bases lying between them. Germline V gene sequence: CDR1 DFQATT, CDR2 SNEGSKA (reference sequence). The length of the CDR3 is 15 residues. This chain's CDR3 is CSARVFPSPLDTQYF. CDR3 sequence (DNA): TGCAGTGCTAGAGTATTCCCATCACCATTGGATACGCAGTATTTT.

The V and J genes are TRBV6-2 or TRBV6-3 and TRBJ2-3; D not certain. This CDR3 region has 14 residues. The ends were cut back, 4 bases at V and 5 bases at J, with 13 bases in the middle. Germline CDR1 and CDR2: MNHEY and SVGEGT. CDR3 DNA: TGTGCCAGCAGTTTTCGGGCCGTCGGAGATACGCAGTATTTT. Translation: CASSFRAVGDTQYF.

This clonotype has ten or more counts. The rearrangement links TRBV12-3 or TRBV12-4 to TRBJ1-2, with no clear D. The ends were cut back, 5 bases at V and 5 bases at J, with 12 bases in the middle. The CDR3 totals 13 residues. CDR3 amino acids: CASSLFGLYGYTF. CDR3 sequence (DNA): TGTGCCAGCAGTCTGTTTGGGCTTTATGGCTACACCTTC.

The chain combines TRBV6-1 with TRBJ1-1, with TRBD1 as a possible D gene (5 bases). CDR1 MNHNS and CDR2 SASEGT come from the germline V gene. The germline V and J ends were trimmed by 4 bases and 1 base, with 10 bases remaining between them. The CDR3 extends over 14 amino acids. The DNA for the CDR3 is TGTGCCAGCAGTGCGGGACGGACGAACACTGAAGCTTTCTTT. This translates into CASSAGRTNTEAFF.

The rearrangement uses TRBV10-3 and TRBJ2-1; TRBD2 aligns across 10 bases. With 6 bases clipped from V and 9 bases from J, the junction kept 2 bases outside the gene matches. CDR1 is ENHRY, CDR2 SYGVKD, per germline. The CDR3 covers 12 residues. The CDR3 is CAISRTSGEQFF. DNA of the CDR3: TGTGCCATCAGCAGGACTAGCGGTGAGCAGTTCTTC.

The DNA of the CDR3 is TGTGCCAGCAGCCCTCAGGGAGAGACCCAGTTCTTC. It encodes CASSPQGETQFF. The chain carries TRBV14 and TRBJ2-1, with D tentatively TRBD1 or TRBD2 (5 bases each). The CDR3 sequence is 12 residues long. Germline CDR1 is SGHDN and CDR2 is FVKESK. The V end was cut by 4 bases, the J end by 13 bases, with 14 bases between.

The chain links TRBV5-4 to TRBJ2-3; 9 positions agree with TRBD2. The junction had 6 bases not matched to a gene; V was cut back by 0 bases and J by 1 base. Germline V gene lookup returns CDR1 SGHNT and CDR2 YYREEE (reference sequence). CDR3 size: 17 residues. CDR3 sequence: CASSLGSGRYRTDTQYF. CDR3 DNA: TGTGCCAGCAGCTTGGGTAGCGGGAGATACCGCACAGATACGCAGTATTTT.

The chain recombines TRBV2 with TRBJ1-6; the D gene is possibly TRBD1 (5 bases). V lost 3 bases and J 0 bases, leaving 12 bases between the germline ends. Germline V gene sequence: CDR1 SNHLY, CDR2 FYNNEI. The CDR3 contains 17 residues. For the CDR3, the DNA is TGTGCCAGCAGTGATGGGACGGCGGGCTCCTATAATTCACCCCTCCACTTT. Translated: CASSDGTAGSYNSPLHF. Filled out from reference TRBV2 and TRBJ1-6, the complete variable domain reads EPEVTQTPSHQVTQMGQEVILRCVPISNHLYFYWYRQILGQKVEFLVSFYNNEISEKSEIFDDQFSVERPDGSNFTLKIRSTKLEDSAMYFCASSDGTAGSYNSPLHFGNGTRLTVT.

This clonotype has just a few counts. The rearrangement joins TRBV5-1 to TRBJ2-2, with a weak D call TRBD1 (5 bases). Germline V lookup: CDR1 SGHRS, CDR2 YFSETQ. V dropped 0 bases and J dropped 7 bases, with 10 bases sitting between them. The CDR3 consists of 14 residues. The CDR3 DNA reads TGCGCCAGCAGCTTGGATCAGGGAAGCGGGGAGCTGTTTTTT. Its protein product is CASSLDQGSGELFF.

This clonotype was detected a few times. This rearrangement joins TRBV10-3 to TRBJ2-3, with 10 positions matching TRBD2. The CDR3 spans 17 residues. The V and J ends lost 5 bases and 0 bases, in that order; junction bases with no gene match: 8. Germline-derived CDR1 and CDR2 are ENHRY and SYGVKD. CDR3 region: CAISRLAGDDSTDTQYF. The CDR3 bases are TGTGCCATCAGTAGGCTAGCGGGGGACGATAGCACAGATACGCAGTATTTT.

The CDR3 region is CASSQDSALRKLFF. The DNA for the CDR3 is TGTGCCAGCAGCCAAGATTCGGCGTTACGAAAACTGTTTTTT. The chain uses TRBV3-1 and TRBJ1-4, with no clear D. The germline V and J ends were trimmed by 0 bases and 10 bases, with 12 bases remaining between them. From germline, CDR1 is LGHDT and CDR2 YNNKEL (reference sequence). This CDR3 contains 14 residues.

This clonotype showed up just a few times. The chain employs TRBV30 and TRBJ2-5; 8 bases line up with TRBD1. J lost 11 bases, V lost 2 bases, and 16 bases had no gene match. The CDR3 has 15 residues. From germline, CDR1 is GTSNPN and CDR2 SVGIG (reference sequence). In DNA, the CDR3 is TGTGCCTGGAGTCGCTACCCGACAGGGGCCGGGGAGCAGTACTTC. This codes for CAWSRYPTGAGEQYF.

The chain carries TRBV7-2 and TRBJ2-3; D unresolved. The germline CDR1 and CDR2 sequences are SGHTA and FQGNSA. V lost 1 base to trimming and J lost 8 bases, with 7 bases between them. CDR3 size: 12 residues. The CDR3 coding sequence is TGTGCCAGCAGCTTAGAGGCACGTACGCAGTATTTT. The encoded protein is CASSLEARTQYF.

This clonotype was seen only a few times. CDR3 in amino acids: CASSVASGELSEQYF. The CDR3 DNA is TGTGCCAGCAGCGTAGCTAGCGGGGAATTGAGCGAGCAGTACTTC. This sequence joins TRBV9 and TRBJ2-4, with TRBD2 identical over 9 bases. The J call may not be correct, given that the DNA end is closer to TRBJ2-7. Per germline, CDR1 SGDLS and CDR2 YYNGEE. The CDR3 extends over 15 amino acids.

As to this clonotype: This may arise from a read error, as a much more abundant clone is one base away. The chain has TRBV13 and TRBJ2-5; 7 positions match TRBD1. The J call may be in error: the DNA end matches TRBJ2-7 better. This CDR3 region has 13 residues. The V gene's germline CDR1 is PRHDT and CDR2 FYEKMQ (reference sequence). This CDR3 reads CASSVDRQYEQYF. The DNA of the CDR3 is TGTGCCAGCAGCGTGGACAGGCAATACGAGCAGTACTTC.

This clonotype was counted a few times. This chain connects TRBV27 to TRBJ2-7; 7 bases align to TRBD1. Germline CDR1 reads MNHEY; CDR2 reads SMNVEV (reference sequence). This CDR3 has 17 residues. Trimming at V came to 5 bases and at J to 0 bases, leaving 13 bases not matched to a gene. The CDR3 DNA follows: TGTGCCAGCAGTAGAGCTACAGGGGCAAGGAGCTCCTACGAGCAGTACTTC. It is translated as CASSRATGARSSYEQYF.

The J gene is TRBJ2-4, the V gene TRBV20-1, with D perhaps TRBD1 or TRBD2 (6 bases each). Germline V gives CDR1 DFQATT, CDR2 SNEGSKA (reference sequence). V lost 2 bases, J lost 2 bases, and 10 bases lay in between. The CDR3 contains 14 residues. The CDR3 sequence: CSARRGETKNIQYF. CDR3 sequence (DNA): TGCAGTGCTAGAAGGGGGGAAACCAAAAACATTCAGTACTTC.